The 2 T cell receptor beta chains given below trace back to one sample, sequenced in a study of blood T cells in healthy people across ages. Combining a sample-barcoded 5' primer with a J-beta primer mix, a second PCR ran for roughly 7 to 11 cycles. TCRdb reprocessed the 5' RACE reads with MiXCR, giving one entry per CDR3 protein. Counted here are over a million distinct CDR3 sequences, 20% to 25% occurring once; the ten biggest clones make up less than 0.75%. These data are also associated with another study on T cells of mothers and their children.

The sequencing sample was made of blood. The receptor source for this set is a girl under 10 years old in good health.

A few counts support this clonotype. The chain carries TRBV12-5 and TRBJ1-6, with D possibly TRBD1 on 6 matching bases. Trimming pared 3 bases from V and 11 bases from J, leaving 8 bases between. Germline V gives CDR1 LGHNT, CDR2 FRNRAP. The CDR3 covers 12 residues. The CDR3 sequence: CASGFRGAPLHF. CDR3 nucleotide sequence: TGTGCTAGTGGTTTTAGGGGGGCACCCCTCCACTTT.

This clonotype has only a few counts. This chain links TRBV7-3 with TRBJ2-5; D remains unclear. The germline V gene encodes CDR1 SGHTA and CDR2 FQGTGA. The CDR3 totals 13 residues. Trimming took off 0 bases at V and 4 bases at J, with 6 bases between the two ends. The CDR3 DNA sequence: TGTGCCAGCAGCTTAACCTTTGGAGAGACCCAGTACTTC. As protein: CASSLTFGETQYF.